This T cell receptor beta chain was sequenced in a study of cytomegalovirus exposure and HLA in healthy donors. Whole-study findings and limits: Earlier analysis looked at TCR beta V segments, and most were productive about 90% or about 30% of the time. 150 to 200 TCR beta chains were listed as cytomegalovirus-associated.

Nominal health characterized the donors when sampled, though unrecorded immune exposures were likely. This CDR3 is built from 14 residues. CDR1 WNHNN and CDR2 SYGVQD come from the germline V gene (reference sequence). PCR primers comprised 60 Vbeta and 13 Jbeta primers. TCRdb's copy holds only in-frame clones and misses some; the assay was immunoSEQ multiplex PCR. The sample includes 200,000 to 250,000 clones, 85% to 90% seen only once; the top ten take about 1.2%. On this clone itself: The antigen remains undetermined.

The chain joins TRBV10-1 to TRBJ2-5; perhaps TRBD2 as D (5 bases). The J call may be wrong; the DNA end is better matched by TRBJ2-7. This clonotype was sampled from a human donor in good health. The sequenced sample consisted of PBMCs. Here the CDR3 reads CASRPDLITYEQYF. The CDR3 nucleotides read TGCGCCAGCAGACCGGACTTGATAACCTACGAGCAGTACTTC.